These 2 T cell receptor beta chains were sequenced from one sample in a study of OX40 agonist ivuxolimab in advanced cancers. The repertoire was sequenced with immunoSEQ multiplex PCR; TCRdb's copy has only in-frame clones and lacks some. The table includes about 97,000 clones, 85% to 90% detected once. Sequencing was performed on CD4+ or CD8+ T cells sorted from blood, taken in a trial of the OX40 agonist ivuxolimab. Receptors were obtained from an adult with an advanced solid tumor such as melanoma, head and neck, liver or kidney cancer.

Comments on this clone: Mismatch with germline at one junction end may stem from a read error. CDR3 protein: CASSQTLGPYNQQFF. CDR3 coding DNA: TGCGCCAGCAGCCAGACATTAGGTCCTTACAATCAGCAGTTCTTC. The V and J genes are TRBV4-3 and TRBJ2-1; no firm D call. CDR1 is LGHNA and CDR2 is YSLEER in the germline V gene. This CDR3 has 15 residues.

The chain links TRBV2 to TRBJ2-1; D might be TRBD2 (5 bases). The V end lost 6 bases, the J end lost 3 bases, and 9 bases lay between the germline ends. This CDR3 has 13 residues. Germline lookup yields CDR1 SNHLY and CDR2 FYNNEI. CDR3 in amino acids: CASREDLYNEQFF. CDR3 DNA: TGTGCCAGCAGGGAGGATCTCTACAATGAGCAGTTCTTC.